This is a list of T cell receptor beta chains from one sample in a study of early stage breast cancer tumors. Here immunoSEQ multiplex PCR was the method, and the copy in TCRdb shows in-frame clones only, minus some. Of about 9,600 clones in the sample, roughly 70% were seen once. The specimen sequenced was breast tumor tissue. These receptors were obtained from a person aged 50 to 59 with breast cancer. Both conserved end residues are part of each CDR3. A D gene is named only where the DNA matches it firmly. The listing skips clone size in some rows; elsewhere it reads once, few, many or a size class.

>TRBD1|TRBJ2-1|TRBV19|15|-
CASSIAGGSYNEQFF
TGTGCCAGTAGTATAGCAGGGGGCTCCTACAATGAGCAGTTCTTC
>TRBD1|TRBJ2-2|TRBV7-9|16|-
CASSSRDRGGTGELFF
TGTGCCAGCAGCTCACGGGACAGGGGAGGGACCGGGGAGCTGTTTTTT
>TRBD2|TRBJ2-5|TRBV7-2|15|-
CASSSGTSTEETQYF
TGTGCCAGCAGCTCCGGGACTAGCACCGAAGAGACCCAGTACTTC
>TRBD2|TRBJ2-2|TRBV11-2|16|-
CASSLSRGGVTGELFF
TGTGCCAGCAGCTTAAGTCGGGGGGGGGTTACCGGGGAGCTGTTTTTT
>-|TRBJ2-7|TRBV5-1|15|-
CASSLDSFHPYEQYF
TGCGCCAGCAGCTTGGATAGTTTTCATCCCTACGAGCAGTACTTC
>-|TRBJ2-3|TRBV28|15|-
CASSFGRASTDTQYF
TGTGCCAGCAGTTTCGGCAGGGCGAGCACAGATACGCAGTATTTT
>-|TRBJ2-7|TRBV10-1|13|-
CASSFGRNYEQYF
TGCGCCAGCAGCTTCGGACGGAACTACGAGCAGTACTTC
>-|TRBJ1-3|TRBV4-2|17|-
CASSQERNPFSGNTIYF
TGTGCCAGCAGCCAAGAGAGAAACCCCTTCTCTGGAAACACCATATATTTT
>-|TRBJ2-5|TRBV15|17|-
CATSRDTGRGRRETQYF
TGTGCCACCAGCAGAGATACGGGTCGGGGGCGCCGAGAGACCCAGTACTTC
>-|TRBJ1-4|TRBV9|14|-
CASSATGTHEKLFF
TGTGCCAGCAGCGCAACCGGGACACATGAAAAACTGTTTTTT
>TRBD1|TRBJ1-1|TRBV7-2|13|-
CASGQGAVTEAFF
TGTGCCAGCGGACAGGGGGCTGTAACTGAAGCTTTCTTT
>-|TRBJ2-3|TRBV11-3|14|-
CASSLSRSTDTQYF
TGTGCCAGCAGCTTAAGCAGGAGCACAGATACGCAGTATTTT
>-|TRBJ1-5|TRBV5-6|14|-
CASSWGGPGQPQHF
TGTGCCAGCAGCTGGGGAGGGCCTGGTCAGCCCCAGCATTTT
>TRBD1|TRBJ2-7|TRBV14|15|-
CASSGPGTGGAGQYF
TGTGCCAGCAGCGGCCCCGGGACAGGGGGCGCCGGGCAGTACTTC
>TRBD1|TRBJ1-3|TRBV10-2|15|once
CASSESDRAGNTIYF
TGCGCCAGCAGTGAGTCGGACAGGGCTGGAAACACCATATATTTT
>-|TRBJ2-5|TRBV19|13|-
CASSTYRGETQYF
TGTGCCAGTAGTACTTATAGGGGAGAGACCCAGTACTTC
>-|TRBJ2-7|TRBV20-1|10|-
CSARGGEQYF
TGCAGTGCTAGAGGGGGCGAGCAGTACTTC
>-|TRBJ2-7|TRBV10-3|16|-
CAISNLRGGASYEQYF
TGTGCCATCAGTAACCTAAGGGGGGGAGCCTCCTACGAGCAGTACTTC
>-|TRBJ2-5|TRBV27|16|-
CASSLGTGLSQETQYF
TGTGCCAGCAGTTTGGGTACGGGACTTAGCCAAGAGACCCAGTACTTC
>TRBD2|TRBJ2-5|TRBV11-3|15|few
CASSSGTSTEETQYF
TGTGCCAGCAGCTCCGGGACTAGCACCGAAGAGACCCAGTACTTC
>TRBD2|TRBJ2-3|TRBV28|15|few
CASRERLSGGDTQYF
TGTGCCAGCAGAGAGCGCCTCAGCGGGGGTGATACGCAGTATTTT
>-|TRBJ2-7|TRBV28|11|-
CASEGSYEQYF
TGTGCCAGCGAGGGGTCCTACGAGCAGTACTTC
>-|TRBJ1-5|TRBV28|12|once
CASRTTNQPQHF
TGTGCCAGCAGAACCACGAATCAGCCCCAGCATTTT
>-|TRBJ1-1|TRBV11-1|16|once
CASSLDRRGMNTEAFF
TGTGCCAGCAGCTTAGATCGTAGGGGGATGAACACTGAAGCTTTCTTT
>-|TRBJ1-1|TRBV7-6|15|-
CASSLEAGTNTEAFF
TGTGCCAGCAGCTTAGAGGCAGGAACCAACACTGAAGCTTTCTTT
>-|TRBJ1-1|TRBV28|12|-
CASSFISRGAFF
TGTGCCAGCAGTTTCATTTCCAGAGGAGCTTTCTTT
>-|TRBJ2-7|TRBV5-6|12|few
CASSPQGSAQYF
TGTGCCAGCAGCCCCCAGGGGAGTGCGCAGTACTTC
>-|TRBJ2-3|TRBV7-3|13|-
CASGGAGTDTQYF
TGTGCCAGCGGGGGGGCCGGCACAGATACGCAGTATTTT
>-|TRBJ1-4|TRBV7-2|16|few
CASSLGPASTNEKLFF
TGTGCCAGCAGCTTAGGGCCAGCCTCAACTAATGAAAAACTGTTTTTT
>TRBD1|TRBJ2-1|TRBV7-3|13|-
CASSSQEGTGTFF
TGTGCCAGCAGCTCCCAGGAGGGGACAGGGACGTTCTTC
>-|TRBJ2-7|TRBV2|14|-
CASSSHSYPYEQYF
TGTGCCAGCAGTTCACACAGTTACCCCTACGAGCAGTACTTC
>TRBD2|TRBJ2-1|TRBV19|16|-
CASSNVWREGDNEQFF
TGTGCCAGTAGTAATGTTTGGCGGGAGGGTGACAATGAGCAGTTCTTC
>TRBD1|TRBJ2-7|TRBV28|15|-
CASSLGTGVENEQYF
TGTGCCAGCAGTTTAGGGACAGGGGTAGAGAACGAGCAGTACTTC
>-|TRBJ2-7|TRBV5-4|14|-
CASSLRGDSHEQYF
TGTGCCAGCAGCTTGCGAGGGGACTCCCACGAGCAGTACTTC